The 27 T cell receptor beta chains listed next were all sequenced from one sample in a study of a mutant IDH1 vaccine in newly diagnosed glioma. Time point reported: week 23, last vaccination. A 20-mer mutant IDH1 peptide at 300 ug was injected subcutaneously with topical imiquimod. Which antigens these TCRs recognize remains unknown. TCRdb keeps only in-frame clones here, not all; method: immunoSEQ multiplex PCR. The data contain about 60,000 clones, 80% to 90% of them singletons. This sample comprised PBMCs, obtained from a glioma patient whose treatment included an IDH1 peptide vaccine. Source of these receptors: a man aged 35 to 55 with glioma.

CDR3 DNA sequence: TGTGCCAGCAGTGACAGGGAGGGGGTAAACATTCAGTACTTC. This translates into CASSDREGVNIQYF. The gene calls are TRBV2 and TRBJ2-4; maybe TRBD2 (7 bases). The V end lost 3 bases, the J end lost 6 bases, and 12 bases lay between the germline ends. CDR3 size: 14 residues. Germline CDR1 is SNHLY and CDR2 is FYNNEI. The full variable domain, with the rest looked up from reference TRBV2 and TRBJ2-4, is EPEVTQTPSHQVTQMGQEVILRCVPISNHLYFYWYRQILGQKVEFLVSFYNNEISEKSEIFDDQFSVERPDGSNFTLKIRSTKLEDSAMYFCASSDREGVNIQYFGAGTRLSVL.

The CDR3, as DNA: TGTGCCAGTAGTATTCACGCGGGGACGGGCGAGCAGTACTTC. Protein: CASSIHAGTGEQYF. This chain connects TRBV19 to TRBJ2-7; perhaps TRBD2 as D (6 bases). V shed 3 bases and J shed 6 bases, with 15 bases lying between them. This CDR3 comprises 14 residues. Germline lookup yields CDR1 LNHDA and CDR2 SQIVND (reference sequence).

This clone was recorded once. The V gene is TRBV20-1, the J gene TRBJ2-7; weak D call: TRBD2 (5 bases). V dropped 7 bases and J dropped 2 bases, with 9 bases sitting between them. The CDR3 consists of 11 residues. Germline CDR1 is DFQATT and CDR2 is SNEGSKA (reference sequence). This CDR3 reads CSGTYAYEQYF. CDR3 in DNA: TGCAGTGGGACTTACGCCTACGAGCAGTACTTC.

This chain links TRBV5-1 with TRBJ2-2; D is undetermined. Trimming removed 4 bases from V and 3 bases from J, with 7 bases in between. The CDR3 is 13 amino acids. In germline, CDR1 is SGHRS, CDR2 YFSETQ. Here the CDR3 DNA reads TGCGCCAGCAGCCCCCAATACACCGGGGAGCTGTTTTTT. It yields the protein CASSPQYTGELFF. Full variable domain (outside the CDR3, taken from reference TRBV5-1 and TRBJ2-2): KAGVTQTPRYLIKTRGQQVTLSCSPISGHRSVSWYQQTPGQGLQFLFEYFSETQRNKGNFPGRFSGRQFSNSRSEMNVSTLELGDSALYLCASSPQYTGELFFGEGSRLTVL.

CDR3 sequence: CASKDELYEQYF. In nucleotides, the CDR3 is TGTGCCAGCAAAGACGAACTCTACGAGCAGTACTTC. V gene TRBV2 combines with J gene TRBJ2-7, with D uncertain. CDR3 length equals 12 residues. Trimming shortened V by 7 bases and J by 3 bases, and 10 bases separated the two germline ends. Germline V CDR1 and CDR2: SNHLY, FYNNEI.

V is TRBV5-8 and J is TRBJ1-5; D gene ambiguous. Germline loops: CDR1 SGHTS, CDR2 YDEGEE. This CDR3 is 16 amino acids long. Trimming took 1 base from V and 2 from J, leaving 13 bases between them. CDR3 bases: TGTGCCAGCAGCTTGAACCCAATCATTGGCAATCAGCCCCAGCATTTT. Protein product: CASSLNPIIGNQPQHF.

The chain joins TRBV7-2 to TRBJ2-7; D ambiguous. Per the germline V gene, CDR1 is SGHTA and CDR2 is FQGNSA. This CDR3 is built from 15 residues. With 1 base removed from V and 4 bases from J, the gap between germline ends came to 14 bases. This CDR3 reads CASSLEIVQVYEQYF. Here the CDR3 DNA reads TGTGCCAGCAGCTTAGAAATCGTTCAGGTGTACGAGCAGTACTTC.

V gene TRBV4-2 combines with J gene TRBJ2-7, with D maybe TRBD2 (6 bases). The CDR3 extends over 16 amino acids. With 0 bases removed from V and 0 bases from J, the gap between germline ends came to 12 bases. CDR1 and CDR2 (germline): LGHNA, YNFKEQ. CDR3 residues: CASSQEPGLFSYEQYF. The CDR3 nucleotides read TGTGCCAGCAGCCAAGAACCGGGACTCTTCTCCTACGAGCAGTACTTC.

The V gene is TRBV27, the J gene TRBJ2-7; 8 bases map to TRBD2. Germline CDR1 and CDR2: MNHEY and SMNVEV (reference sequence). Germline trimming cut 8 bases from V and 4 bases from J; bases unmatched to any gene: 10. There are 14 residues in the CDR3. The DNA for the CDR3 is TGTGCCAGCCTCCGGGGACTAGGGTCGTACGAGCAGTACTTC. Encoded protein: CASLRGLGSYEQYF.

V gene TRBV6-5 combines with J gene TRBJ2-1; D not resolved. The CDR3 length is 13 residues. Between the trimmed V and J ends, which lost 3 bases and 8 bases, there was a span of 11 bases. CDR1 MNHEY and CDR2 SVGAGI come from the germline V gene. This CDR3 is CASSYSRLYEQFF. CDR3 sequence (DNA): TGTGCCAGCAGTTATTCTAGATTATATGAGCAGTTCTTC.

The chain's CDR3 is CASSERQAGQPQHF. CDR3 DNA sequence: TGTGCCAGCAGTGAACGACAGGCCGGTCAGCCCCAGCATTTT. The chain carries TRBV6-1 and TRBJ1-5; D is possibly TRBD1 (6 bases). Germline-derived CDR1 and CDR2 are MNHNS and SASEGT. CDR3 length: 14 residues. V lost 2 bases, J lost 6 bases, and 11 bases lay in between.

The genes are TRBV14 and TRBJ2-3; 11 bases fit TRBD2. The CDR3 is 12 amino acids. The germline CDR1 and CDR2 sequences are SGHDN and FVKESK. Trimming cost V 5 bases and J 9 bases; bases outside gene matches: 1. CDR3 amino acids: CASSRTSGTQYF. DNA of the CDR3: TGTGCCAGCAGCAGGACTAGCGGGACGCAGTATTTT.

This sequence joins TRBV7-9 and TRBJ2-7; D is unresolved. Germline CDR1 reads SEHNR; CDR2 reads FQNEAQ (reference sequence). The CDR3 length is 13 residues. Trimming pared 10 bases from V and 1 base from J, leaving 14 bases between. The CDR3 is CAISAGRSYEQYF. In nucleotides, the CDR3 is TGTGCCATTTCGGCAGGCCGATCCTACGAGCAGTACTTC. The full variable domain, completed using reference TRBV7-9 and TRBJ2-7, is DTGVSQNPRHKITKRGQNVTFRCDPISEHNRLYWYRQTLGQGPEFLTYFQNEAQLEKSRLLSDRFSAERPKGSFSTLEIQRTEQGDSAMYLCAISAGRSYEQYFGPGTRLTVT.

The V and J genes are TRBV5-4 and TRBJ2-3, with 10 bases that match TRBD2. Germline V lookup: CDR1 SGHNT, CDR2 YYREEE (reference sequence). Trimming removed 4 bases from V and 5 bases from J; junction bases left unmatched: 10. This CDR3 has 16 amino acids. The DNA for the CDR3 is TGTGCCAGCAGCCTCCTACTAGCGGGACTGGGAGATACGCAGTATTTT. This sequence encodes CASSLLLAGLGDTQYF.

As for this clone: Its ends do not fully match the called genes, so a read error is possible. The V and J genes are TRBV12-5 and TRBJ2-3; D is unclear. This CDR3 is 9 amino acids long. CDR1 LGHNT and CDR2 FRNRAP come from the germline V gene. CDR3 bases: TGTGCTAGTGGTTTGGTTAGCCATTTT. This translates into CASGLVSHF.

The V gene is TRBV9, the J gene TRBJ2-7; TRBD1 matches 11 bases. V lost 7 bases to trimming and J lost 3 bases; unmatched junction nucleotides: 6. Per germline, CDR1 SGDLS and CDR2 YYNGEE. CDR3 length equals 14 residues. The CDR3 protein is CASPPGTGGYEQYF. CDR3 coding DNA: TGTGCCAGCCCCCCCGGGACAGGGGGCTACGAGCAGTACTTC.

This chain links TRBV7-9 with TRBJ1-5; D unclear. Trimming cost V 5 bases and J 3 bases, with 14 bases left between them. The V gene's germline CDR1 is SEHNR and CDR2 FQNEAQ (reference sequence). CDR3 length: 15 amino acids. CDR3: CASSPFSSDNQPQHF. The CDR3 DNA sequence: TGTGCCAGCAGCCCTTTCAGCAGCGACAATCAGCCCCAGCATTTT.

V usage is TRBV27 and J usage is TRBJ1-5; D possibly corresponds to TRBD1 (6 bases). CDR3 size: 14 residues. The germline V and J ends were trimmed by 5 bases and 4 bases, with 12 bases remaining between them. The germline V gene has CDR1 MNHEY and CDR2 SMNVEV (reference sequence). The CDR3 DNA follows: TGTGCCAGCAGTCTCCAGGGGCCTAATCAGCCCCAGCATTTT. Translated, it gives CASSLQGPNQPQHF.

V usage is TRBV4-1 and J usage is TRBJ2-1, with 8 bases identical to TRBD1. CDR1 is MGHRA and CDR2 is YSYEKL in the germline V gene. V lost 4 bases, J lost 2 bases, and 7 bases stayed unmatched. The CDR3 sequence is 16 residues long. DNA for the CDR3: TGCGCCAGCAGCCTTTCCGGACAGGGACCCTACAATGAGCAGTTCTTC. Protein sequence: CASSLSGQGPYNEQFF.

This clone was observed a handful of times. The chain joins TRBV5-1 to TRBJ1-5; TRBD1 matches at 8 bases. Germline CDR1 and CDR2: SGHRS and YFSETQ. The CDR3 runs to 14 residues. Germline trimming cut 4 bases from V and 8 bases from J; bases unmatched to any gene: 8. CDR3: CASSVGQAGEPQHF. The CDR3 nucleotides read TGCGCCAGCAGCGTGGGACAGGCTGGGGAGCCCCAGCATTTT.

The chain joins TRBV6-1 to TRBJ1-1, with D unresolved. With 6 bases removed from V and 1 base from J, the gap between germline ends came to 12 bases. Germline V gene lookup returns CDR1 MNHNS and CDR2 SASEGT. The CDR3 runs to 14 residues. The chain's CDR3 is CASRATGRNTEAFF. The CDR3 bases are TGTGCCAGCAGAGCGACGGGCCGGAACACTGAAGCTTTCTTT.

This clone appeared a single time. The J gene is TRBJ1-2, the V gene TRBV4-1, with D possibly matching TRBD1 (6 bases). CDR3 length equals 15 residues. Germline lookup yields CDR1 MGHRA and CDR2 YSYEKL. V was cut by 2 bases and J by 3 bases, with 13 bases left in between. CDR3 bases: TGCGCCAGCAGCCAATACGGGAGGGGGGACTATGGCTACACCTTC. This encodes CASSQYGRGDYGYTF.

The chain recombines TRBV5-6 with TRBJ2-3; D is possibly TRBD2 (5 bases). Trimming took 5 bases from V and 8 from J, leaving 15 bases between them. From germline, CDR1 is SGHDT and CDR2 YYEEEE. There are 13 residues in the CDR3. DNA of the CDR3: TGTGCCAGCAGTAAGGCCGGGGATAGTACGCAGTATTTT. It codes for CASSKAGDSTQYF. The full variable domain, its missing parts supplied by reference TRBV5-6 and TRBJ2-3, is DAGVTQSPTHLIKTRGQQVTLRCSPKSGHDTVSWYQQALGQGPQFIFQYYEEEERQRGNFPDRFSGHQFPNYSSELNVNALLLGDSALYLCASSKAGDSTQYFGPGTRLTVL.

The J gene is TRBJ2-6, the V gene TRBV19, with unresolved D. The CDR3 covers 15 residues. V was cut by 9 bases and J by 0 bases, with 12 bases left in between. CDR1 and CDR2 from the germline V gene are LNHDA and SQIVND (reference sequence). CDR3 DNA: TGTGCCAGCGCTGCCGCTAGCTCTGGGGCCAACGTCCTGACTTTC. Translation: CASAAASSGANVLTF.

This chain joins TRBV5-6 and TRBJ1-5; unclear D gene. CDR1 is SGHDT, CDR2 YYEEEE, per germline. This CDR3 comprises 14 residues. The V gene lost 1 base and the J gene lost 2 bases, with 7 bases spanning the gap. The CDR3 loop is CASSLIQGNQPQHF. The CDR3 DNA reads TGTGCCAGCAGCTTGATCCAGGGCAATCAGCCCCAGCATTTT.

CDR3 amino acids: CASRDAGDYGYTF. The CDR3 DNA reads as TGTGCCAGTAGGGACGCGGGGGACTATGGCTACACCTTC. The V gene is TRBV19, the J gene TRBJ1-2; tentative D call: TRBD1 (5 bases). The CDR3 runs to 13 residues. Per the germline V gene, CDR1 is LNHDA and CDR2 is SQIVND (reference sequence). V was pared by 6 bases and J by 3 bases, with 11 bases between.

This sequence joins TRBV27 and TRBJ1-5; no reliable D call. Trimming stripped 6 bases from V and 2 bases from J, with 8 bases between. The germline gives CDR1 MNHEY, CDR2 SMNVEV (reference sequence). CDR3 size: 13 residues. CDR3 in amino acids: CASSASRNQPQHF. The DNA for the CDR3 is TGTGCCAGCAGCGCCTCCCGCAATCAGCCCCAGCATTTT.